This T cell receptor beta chain stems from a study of blood T cell repertoires in COVID-19. Seattle patients were enrolled during active infection and followed longitudinally. This table comes from immunoSEQ multiplex PCR, and its TCRdb copy is limited to in-frame clones, with some not included. This table holds roughly 250,000 clones, approximately 83% found once. CDR3 length: 16 amino acids. CDR1 is SGHTA and CDR2 is FQGTGA in the germline V gene. Trimming pared 2 bases from V and 2 bases from J, leaving 14 bases between. The chain recombines TRBV7-3 with TRBJ2-3; tentatively, D is TRBD1 (5 bases). The origin of this receptor is a person between 65 and 79 years old with COVID-19, enrolled during active disease. The sample was peripheral blood. CDR3 nucleotide sequence: TGTGCCAGCAGCTTAGGCGTGGGCAGGGTCACAGATACGCAGTATTTT. Protein: CASSLGVGRVTDTQYF.